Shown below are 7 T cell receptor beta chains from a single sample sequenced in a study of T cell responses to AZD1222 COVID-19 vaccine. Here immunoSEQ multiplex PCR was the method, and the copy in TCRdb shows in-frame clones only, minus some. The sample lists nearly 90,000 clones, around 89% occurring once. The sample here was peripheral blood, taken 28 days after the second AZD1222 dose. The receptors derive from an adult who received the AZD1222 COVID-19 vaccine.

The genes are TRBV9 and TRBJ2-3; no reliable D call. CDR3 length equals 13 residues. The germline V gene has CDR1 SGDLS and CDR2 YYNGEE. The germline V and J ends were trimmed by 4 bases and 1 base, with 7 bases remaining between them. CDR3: CASSSVGTDTQYF. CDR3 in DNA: TGTGCCAGCAGCAGCGTAGGCACAGATACGCAGTATTTT.

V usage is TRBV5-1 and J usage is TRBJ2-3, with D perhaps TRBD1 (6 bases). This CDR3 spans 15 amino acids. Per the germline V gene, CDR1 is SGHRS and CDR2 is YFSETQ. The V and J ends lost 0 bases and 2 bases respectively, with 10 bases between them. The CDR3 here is CASSLGSGDTDTQYF. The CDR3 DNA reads TGCGCCAGCAGCTTGGGGTCAGGGGACACAGATACGCAGTATTTT.

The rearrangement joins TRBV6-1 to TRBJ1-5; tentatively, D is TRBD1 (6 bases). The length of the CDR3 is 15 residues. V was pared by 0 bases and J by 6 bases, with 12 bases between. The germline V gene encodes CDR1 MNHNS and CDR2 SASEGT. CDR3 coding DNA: TGTGCCAGCAGTGAAGCTTCAGGGGTTCGTCAGCCCCAGCATTTT. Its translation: CASSEASGVRQPQHF.

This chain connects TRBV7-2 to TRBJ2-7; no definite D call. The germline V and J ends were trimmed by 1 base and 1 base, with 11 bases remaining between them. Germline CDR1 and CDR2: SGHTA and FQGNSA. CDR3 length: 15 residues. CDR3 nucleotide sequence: TGTGCCAGCAGCTTAGACAGATTAGATTCCTACGAGCAGTACTTC. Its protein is CASSLDRLDSYEQYF.

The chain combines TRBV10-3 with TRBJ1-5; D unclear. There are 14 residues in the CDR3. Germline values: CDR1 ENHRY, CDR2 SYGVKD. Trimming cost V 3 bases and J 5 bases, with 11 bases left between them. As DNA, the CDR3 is TGTGCCATCAGTGATCCCTCGCACGATCAGCCCCAGCATTTT. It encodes CAISDPSHDQPQHF.

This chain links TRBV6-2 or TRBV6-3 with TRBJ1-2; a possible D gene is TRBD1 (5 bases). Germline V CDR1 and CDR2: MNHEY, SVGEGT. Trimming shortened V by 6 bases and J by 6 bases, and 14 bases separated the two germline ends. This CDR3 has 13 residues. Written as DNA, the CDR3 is TGTGCCAGCAGCTTGGGAGGGGACCATGGCTACACCTTC. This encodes CASSLGGDHGYTF.

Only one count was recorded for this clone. CDR3 in DNA: TGTGCCAGCAGCCACAGTAACAATGAGCAGTTCTTC. Translation: CASSHSNNEQFF. The rearrangement links TRBV3-1 (or the pseudogene TRBV3-2) to TRBJ2-1, with D uncertain. Looked up from germline, CDR1 is LGHDT and CDR2 is YNNKEL (reference sequence). V was cut by 3 bases and J by 5 bases, with 5 bases left in between. The CDR3 is made up of 12 amino acids.